These 29 T cell receptor beta chains were all obtained from the same sample, sequenced in a study of T cells in localized non-small cell lung cancer. The table came from immunoSEQ multiplex PCR; TCRdb's copy has only in-frame clones and leaves some out. The table has 50,000 to 75,000 clones, roughly nine tenths seen once. Sequencing used peripheral blood, obtained before any cancer treatment. The receptor source for this set is a man aged 35 to 69 with stage I lung adenocarcinoma.

The chain links TRBV30 to TRBJ2-4; the D call may be TRBD1 or TRBD2 (6 bases each). With 2 bases removed from V and 9 bases from J, the gap between germline ends came to 17 bases. CDR1 and CDR2 (germline): GTSNPN, SVGIG (reference sequence). The CDR3 length is 14 residues. The CDR3 coding sequence is TGTGCCTGGAGTTCGCAGGGGAGGTTTGGCATTCAGTACTTC. Its protein product is CAWSSQGRFGIQYF.

The rearrangement links TRBV6-1 to TRBJ2-7; unclear D gene. Trimming pared 4 bases from V and 2 bases from J, leaving 3 bases between. The CDR3 sequence is 11 residues long. The V gene's germline CDR1 is MNHNS and CDR2 SASEGT. In nucleotides, the CDR3 is TGTGCCAGCAGTGTTACCTACGAGCAGTACTTC. Translating it yields CASSVTYEQYF.

This chain links TRBV19 with TRBJ2-3, with 7 bases fitting TRBD2. This CDR3 comprises 16 residues. The germline CDR1 and CDR2 sequences are LNHDA and SQIVND (reference sequence). J gave up 2 bases and V 6 bases, and 11 bases lay outside the gene matches. The CDR3 nucleotides read TGTGCCAGTAGACTCTCGGCTAGCGGATTCACAGATACGCAGTATTTT. It yields the protein CASRLSASGFTDTQYF.

The chain links TRBV5-1 to TRBJ1-4; 9 bases map to TRBD1. CDR1 is SGHRS and CDR2 is YFSETQ in the germline V gene. V lost 0 bases and J lost 4; bases outside the gene matches: 13. The CDR3 has 19 residues. The chain's CDR3 is CASSLVPGQGFRGNEKLFF. CDR3 DNA sequence: TGCGCCAGCAGCTTGGTGCCGGGACAGGGATTTCGTGGTAATGAAAAACTGTTTTTT.

This chain uses TRBV10-3 with TRBJ2-1; 8 positions agree with TRBD1. The CDR3 runs to 17 residues. J lost 2 bases, V lost 10 bases, and 16 bases had no gene match. Germline V lookup: CDR1 ENHRY, CDR2 SYGVKD. The CDR3 DNA reads TGTGCCACCTCGTTTCCGACAGGGGAAAATCCCTACAATGAGCAGTTCTTC. It encodes CATSFPTGENPYNEQFF.

This chain uses TRBV28 with TRBJ2-7; weak D call: TRBD1 (5 bases). CDR1 and CDR2 from the germline V gene are MDHEN and SYDVKM. Between the trimmed V and J ends, which lost 6 bases and 1 base, there was a span of 16 bases. The CDR3 runs to 15 residues. CDR3 in DNA: TGTGCCAGCAGGCCCGCAGGGCCCCCTTCCTACGAGCAGTACTTC. Translated: CASRPAGPPSYEQYF.

The rearrangement joins TRBV7-2 to TRBJ1-1; the D is unclear. The germline V and J ends were trimmed by 6 bases and 9 bases, with 17 bases remaining between them. The V gene's germline CDR1 is SGHTA and CDR2 FQGNSA. This CDR3 has 13 amino acids. The CDR3 reads CASSPVDGSQAFF. The CDR3 nucleotides are TGTGCCAGCAGTCCCGTCGACGGTTCTCAAGCTTTCTTT.

The genes are TRBV9 and TRBJ2-7; the D call may be TRBD1 or TRBD2 (5 bases each). V gave up 0 bases and J gave up 6 bases, with 16 bases separating them. Germline-derived CDR1 and CDR2 are SGDLS and YYNGEE. This CDR3 has 15 amino acids. Here the CDR3 reads CASSVGSRAGGEQYF. DNA for the CDR3: TGTGCCAGCAGCGTAGGGTCCAGGGCGGGCGGCGAGCAGTACTTC.

J is TRBJ1-3 and V is TRBV6-5; maybe TRBD1 (6 bases). The CDR3 consists of 13 residues. Between the trimmed V and J ends, which lost 5 bases and 8 bases, there was a span of 13 bases. Germline CDR1 MNHEY, CDR2 SVGAGI. The CDR3 region is CASSQPGVDTIYF. CDR3 in DNA: TGTGCCAGCAGTCAACCAGGGGTTGACACCATATATTTT.

V and J are TRBV6-1 and TRBJ1-2; 7 bases agree with TRBD1. V was clipped by 6 bases and J by 6 bases; unmatched bases: 7. CDR1 and CDR2 from the germline V gene are MNHNS and SASEGT. The CDR3 is 13 amino acids. This CDR3 is CASRKQGRHGYTF. The CDR3 nucleotides read TGTGCCAGCAGAAAACAGGGGAGACATGGCTACACCTTC.

The J gene is TRBJ2-5, the V gene TRBV7-8, with a tentative D call TRBD1 (6 bases). Deletions cut 5 bases from V and 2 bases from J, with 12 bases between. The CDR3 covers 14 residues. Germline V CDR1 and CDR2: SGHVS, FQNEAQ. This CDR3 is CASSTGFSQETQYF. The CDR3 DNA reads TGTGCCAGCAGCACAGGGTTTAGTCAAGAGACCCAGTACTTC. The full variable domain, its missing parts supplied by reference TRBV7-8 and TRBJ2-5, is GAGVSQSPRYKVAKRGQDVALRCDPISGHVSLFWYQQALGQGPEFLTYFQNEAQLDKSGLPSDRFFAERPEGSVSTLKIQRTQQEDSAVYLCASSTGFSQETQYFGPGTRLLVL.

The chain employs TRBV27 and TRBJ2-1; 7 bases are shared with TRBD1. Germline V CDR1 and CDR2: MNHEY, SMNVEV (reference sequence). The CDR3 has 14 residues. With V trimmed by 7 bases and J by 3 bases, 6 bases remained unmatched. CDR3 sequence (DNA): TGTGCCAGCAACCGACAGGGCCTCTACAATGAGCAGTTCTTC. This gives the protein CASNRQGLYNEQFF.

The rearrangement joins TRBV6-6 to TRBJ2-1; 9 positions agree with TRBD1. The germline gives CDR1 MNHNY, CDR2 SVGAGI (reference sequence). Trimming at V came to 7 bases and at J to 7 bases, leaving 11 bases not matched to a gene. The CDR3 runs to 15 residues. The CDR3 region has the DNA TGTGCCAGCACCCCCCCGGGACAGGGTGGAAATGAGCAGTTCTTC. Protein: CASTPPGQGGNEQFF.

The chain has TRBV4-3 and TRBJ1-2; no definite D call. V lost 0 bases to trimming and J lost 10 bases, with 6 bases between them. The CDR3 is 11 amino acids. Germline lookup yields CDR1 LGHNA and CDR2 YSLEER. Here the CDR3 reads CASSQDSYYTF. CDR3 coding DNA: TGCGCCAGCAGCCAAGATTCTTACTACACCTTC.

This chain joins TRBV7-2 and TRBJ2-1, with 7 bases fitting TRBD1. Germline trimming cut 1 base from V and 6 bases from J; bases unmatched to any gene: 6. Germline CDR1 is SGHTA and CDR2 is FQGNSA. The CDR3 sequence is 15 residues long. The DNA of the CDR3 is TGTGCCAGCAGCTTAGGTGCAGGGGGAAGCAATGAGCAGTTCTTC. This sequence encodes CASSLGAGGSNEQFF.

The J gene is TRBJ2-7, the V gene TRBV29-1, with 9 nucleotides matching TRBD2. The CDR3 extends over 16 amino acids. With 1 base clipped from V and 3 bases from J, the junction kept 10 bases outside the gene matches. Germline V gene sequence: CDR1 SQVTM, CDR2 ANQGSEA. CDR3 loop: CSVEVRLAGKNYEQYF. CDR3 DNA: TGCAGCGTTGAAGTACGGCTAGCGGGAAAAAACTACGAGCAGTACTTC.

V usage is TRBV28 and J usage is TRBJ2-1; D call uncertain. CDR1 is MDHEN, CDR2 SYDVKM, per germline. The CDR3 totals 14 residues. Between the trimmed V and J ends, which lost 5 bases and 5 bases, there was a span of 13 bases. This CDR3 reads CASSAYVRNNEQFF. Written as DNA, the CDR3 is TGTGCCAGCAGTGCCTACGTGCGTAACAATGAGCAGTTCTTC. Drawing the rest from reference TRBV28 and TRBJ2-1, the complete variable domain is DVKVTQSSRYLVKRTGEKVFLECVQDMDHENMFWYRQDPGLGLRLIYFSYDVKMKEKGDIPEGYSVSREKKERFSLILESASTNQTSMYLCASSAYVRNNEQFFGPGTRLTVL.

The rearrangement links TRBV19 to TRBJ2-7, with TRBD2 matching over 11 bases. The CDR3 is made up of 17 amino acids. Trimming removed 5 bases from V and 5 bases from J; junction bases left unmatched: 14. CDR1 is LNHDA and CDR2 is SQIVND in the germline V gene (reference sequence). The CDR3 DNA reads as TGTGCCAGTAGTCCCCCCCGAGTAGCGGGAGGGCCAGACGAGCAGTACTTC. Protein sequence: CASSPPRVAGGPDEQYF.

This clone was observed a handful of times. The chain carries TRBV27 and TRBJ2-5; the D is unclear. The CDR3 loop spans 11 amino acids. CDR1 MNHEY and CDR2 SMNVEV come from the germline V gene (reference sequence). Trimming took 3 bases from V and 4 from J, leaving 3 bases between them. The CDR3 DNA is TGTGCCAGCAGTTTGGTAGAGACCCAGTACTTC. Translating it yields CASSLVETQYF.

The rearrangement joins TRBV29-1 to TRBJ2-5; TRBD2 aligns across 7 bases. The CDR3 loop spans 11 amino acids. The J segment lost 4 bases and the V segment lost 5 bases, leaving 1 base of the junction unmatched. The germline V gene has CDR1 SQVTM and CDR2 ANQGSEA. The DNA of the CDR3 is TGCAGCGTTTGGGGGGGAGAGACCCAGTACTTC. Its protein product is CSVWGGETQYF. Supplemented by reference TRBV29-1 and TRBJ2-5, the full variable domain reads SAVISQKPSRDICQRGTSLTIQCQVDSQVTMMFWYRQQPGQSLTLIATANQGSEATYESGFVIDKFPISRPNLTFSTLTVSNMSPEDSSIYLCSVWGGETQYFGPGTRLLVL.

In this sample, this clone turned up once. The rearrangement links TRBV7-2 to TRBJ1-2; no firm D call. The CDR3 length is 14 residues. CDR1 and CDR2 from the germline V gene are SGHTA and FQGNSA. Deletions cut 1 base from V and 1 base from J, with 7 bases between. DNA of the CDR3: TGTGCCAGCAGCTTAGGGGGAGTTAACTATGGCTACACCTTC. Protein product: CASSLGGVNYGYTF.

This clone has a single count. The chain uses TRBV18 and TRBJ2-7; 10 positions match TRBD2. Trimming removed 4 bases from V and 7 bases from J; junction bases left unmatched: 10. The CDR3 spans 15 residues. Germline CDR1 reads KGHSH; CDR2 reads LQKENI. The CDR3 DNA sequence: TGTGCCAGCTCACAGGGACTAGCGAAGGGGAGTGAGCAGTACTTC. Translating it yields CASSQGLAKGSEQYF.

The chain carries TRBV15 and TRBJ2-7; TRBD2 aligns across 7 bases. The germline V gene encodes CDR1 LNHNV and CDR2 YYDKDF (reference sequence). The CDR3 consists of 13 residues. V dropped 7 bases and J dropped 2; count of bases not matched to a gene: 5. The CDR3 DNA is TGTGCCACCAAAGAGGGAGGGGCCTACGAGCAGTACTTC. As protein: CATKEGGAYEQYF.

CDR3 sequence reads: CASSIAGSGANVLTF. CDR3 DNA sequence: TGTGCCAGTAGTATAGCGGGGTCCGGGGCCAACGTCCTGACTTTC. The chain employs TRBV19 and TRBJ2-6, with D tentatively TRBD2 (5 bases). The CDR3 has 15 amino acids. With 1 base removed from V and 4 bases from J, the gap between germline ends came to 8 bases. The V gene's germline CDR1 is LNHDA and CDR2 SQIVND (reference sequence).

In its sample, this clone was seen once. The V call is TRBV11-2, the J call TRBJ1-3, with no clear D. This CDR3 is 16 amino acids long. Germline assignment: CDR1 SGHAT and CDR2 FQNNGV. V was shortened by 5 bases and J by 0 bases, with 14 bases between the two germline ends. The CDR3 spells CASSPIKGASGNTIYF. The CDR3 nucleotides read TGTGCCAGCAGCCCGATAAAGGGAGCCTCTGGAAACACCATATATTTT.

V is TRBV2 and J is TRBJ1-2; unclear D gene. V was clipped by 7 bases and J by 2 bases, with 11 bases between them. The CDR3 length is 13 residues. CDR1 and CDR2 from the germline V gene are SNHLY and FYNNEI. CDR3 amino acids: CASTLTPNYGYTF. DNA of the CDR3: TGTGCCAGCACCTTAACCCCAAACTATGGCTACACCTTC.

J is TRBJ2-7 and V is TRBV29-1, with unresolved D. V was clipped by 7 bases and J by 5 bases, with 12 bases between them. Germline lookup yields CDR1 SQVTM and CDR2 ANQGSEA. This CDR3 spans 11 amino acids. CDR3 residues: CSGTAHHEQYF. The CDR3, as DNA: TGCAGCGGGACGGCGCACCACGAGCAGTACTTC.

The rearrangement links TRBV6-1 to TRBJ2-2; tentatively, D is TRBD1 (6 bases). The CDR3 totals 13 residues. V lost 6 bases, J lost 6 bases, and 11 bases lay in between. Germline loops: CDR1 MNHNS, CDR2 SASEGT. CDR3 in DNA: TGTGCCAGCAGGGAACAGGGTGCCGGGGAGCTGTTTTTT. Translated: CASREQGAGELFF.

The genes are TRBV28 and TRBJ2-1, with 13 bases aligning to TRBD2. CDR3 size: 17 residues. Losses at the gene ends were 6 bases for V and 2 bases for J; bases not matched to a gene: 7. Germline V lookup: CDR1 MDHEN, CDR2 SYDVKM. The CDR3, as DNA: TGTGCCAGCAGCTCCGAACTAGCGGGAGGGCCCTACAATGAGCAGTTCTTC. The encoded protein is CASSSELAGGPYNEQFF.